This TCR beta chain stems from a study of technical replicates of blood from a handful of donors (dated by TCRdb to the late 2010s). The cysteine opens and the phenylalanine closes a CDR3 of 14 amino acids. The DNA shown is the 42-base CDR3, in frame from base 1. V is pared back by 2 bases and J by 2 bases, with 8 bases lying between the germline termini. The germline V gene gives CDR1 as MGHDK and CDR2 as SYGVNS. For this clone: Which antigen it targets is not known. The input lacks base qualities; no much larger clone sits a single base away.

The method behind the library was the immunoSEQ multiplex PCR assay. TCRdb carries this immuneACCESS record with in-frame sequences only. Its versions omit some clonotypes, under half of them owing to an unresolved V gene in the studies checked, with the rest unexplained. This sample has about 97,000 clones in its table, and about 95% of those were observed once. 0.25% to 0.35% of the sample is held by the ten biggest clonotypes. The source material was T cells isolated from PBMCs. The sequence came from a human donor in good health. This chain joins TRBV25-1 to TRBJ2-3; the D gene lacks a confident call. The nucleotide sequence is given as TGTGCCAGCAGTGAACTCCAGTTCACAGATACGCAGTATTTT. Its translation is CASSELQFTDTQYF.